This T cell receptor beta chain is drawn from a study of blood T cells in healthy people across ages. Through a sample-barcoded 5' primer and a J-beta primer mix, a second PCR was run for about 6 to 12 cycles. TCRdb re-derived calls from the 5' RACE reads in MiXCR, one entry per CDR3 protein. The sample records under 800,000 distinct CDR3 sequences, around 40% being singletons. The germline V gene encodes CDR1 SEHNR and CDR2 FQNEAQ (reference sequence). V was pared by 1 base and J by 3 bases, with 12 bases between. This CDR3 region has 15 residues. The gene calls are TRBV7-9 and TRBJ1-2; a weak D match, TRBD1 (5 bases). The receptor was isolated from a woman aged 60-75 years in good health. Material for sequencing was blood. The DNA for the CDR3 is TGTGCCAGCAGCTTAGACGTGACAGTTTACTATGGCTACACCTTC. Its protein product is CASSLDVTVYYGYTF.